Included here is one T cell receptor beta chain sequence, with context. The data are from a study of blood T cell repertoires in COVID-19. Ages ranged from about 18 to 100 years, with residence in 24 US areas. Recovered status in Cohort 3 required two negative PCRs, clearance, or symptom resolution. Profiling relied on immunoSEQ multiplex PCR, and the TCRdb table lists in-frame clones only, not all of them. This table has a few hundred thousand clones, 80% to 85% appearing once. Per germline, CDR1 WNHNN and CDR2 SYGVQD (reference sequence). The CDR3 length is 15 residues. Trimming took 4 bases from V and 7 from J; bases not matched to a gene: 8.

The rearrangement links TRBV10-1 to TRBJ2-7; 12 nucleotides line up with TRBD2. Sequencing input: PBMCs or T cells enriched from blood (not recorded which). This clonotype was sampled from a man aged 50 to 59 who had recovered from COVID-19. As DNA, the CDR3 is TGCGCCAGCAGTGGGGCTAGCGGGAGGGCGACGGAGCAGTACTTC. It codes for CASSGASGRATEQYF.